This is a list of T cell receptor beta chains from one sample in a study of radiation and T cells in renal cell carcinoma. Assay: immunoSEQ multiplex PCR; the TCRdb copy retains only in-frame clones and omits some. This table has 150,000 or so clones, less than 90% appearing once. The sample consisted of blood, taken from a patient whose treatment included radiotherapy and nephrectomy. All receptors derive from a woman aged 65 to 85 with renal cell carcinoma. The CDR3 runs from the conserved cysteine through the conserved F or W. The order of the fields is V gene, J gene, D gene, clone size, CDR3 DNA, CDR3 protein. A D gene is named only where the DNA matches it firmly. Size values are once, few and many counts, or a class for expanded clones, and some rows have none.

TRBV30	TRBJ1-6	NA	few	TGTGCCTGGAGTTCCCTCTTCACCCTCCACTTT	CAWSSLFTLHF
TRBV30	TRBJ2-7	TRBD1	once	TGTGCCTGCAGATCGTCGGACAGGGGTTACGAGCAGTACTTC	CACRSSDRGYEQYF
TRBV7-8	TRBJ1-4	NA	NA	TGTGCCAGCAGCTTATCCGGGCAGTCATATGAAAAACTGTTTTTT	CASSLSGQSYEKLFF
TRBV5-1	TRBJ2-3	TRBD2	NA	TGCGCCAGCAGCGTAGCGGGGGGGACAGATACGCAGTATTTT	CASSVAGGTDTQYF
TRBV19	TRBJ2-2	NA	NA	TGTGCCAGTAGTGGAGCGAACACCGGGGAGCTGTTTTTT	CASSGANTGELFF
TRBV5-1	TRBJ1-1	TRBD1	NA	TGCGCCAGCAGCCGAGCACAGGGGCCTACTGAAGCTTTCTTT	CASSRAQGPTEAFF
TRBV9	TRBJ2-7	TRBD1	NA	TGTGCCAGCAGCGAGACAGGACAGGGGGCGCCTGGGAAGCAGTACTTC	CASSETGQGAPGKQYF
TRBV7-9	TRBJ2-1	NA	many	TGTGCCAGCAGCTTAGCCCTAGGAGAGCAGTTCTTC	CASSLALGEQFF
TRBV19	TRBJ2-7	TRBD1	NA	TGTGCCAGTAGGCCCGGGACAGGGAGTCCCGAGCAGTACTTC	CASRPGTGSPEQYF
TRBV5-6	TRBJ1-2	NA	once	TGTGCCAGCAGCTTGGGACAGGCTGTCCATGGCTACACCTTC	CASSLGQAVHGYTF
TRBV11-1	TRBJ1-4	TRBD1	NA	TGTGCCAGCAGCTGGGGACAGGGAGGTGAAAAACTGTTTTTT	CASSWGQGGEKLFF
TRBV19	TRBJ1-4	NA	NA	TGTGCCAGTAGTATATCCAGGAATGAAAAACTGTTTTTT	CASSISRNEKLFF
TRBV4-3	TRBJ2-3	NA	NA	TGCGCCAGCAGCCAAGGCAGCCTAGCTAGCACAGATACGCAGTATTTT	CASSQGSLASTDTQYF
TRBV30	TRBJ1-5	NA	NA	TGTGCCTGGAATTTAGGGTCCAGCAATCAGCCCCAGCATTTT	CAWNLGSSNQPQHF
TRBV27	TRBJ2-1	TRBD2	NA	TGTGCCAGCAGTTTAGGCAGGGTGGGGGGGGATGAGCAGTTCTTC	CASSLGRVGGDEQFF
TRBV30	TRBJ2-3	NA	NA	TGTGCCCGACGAGACCCTGGGACAGATACGCAGTATTTT	CARRDPGTDTQYF
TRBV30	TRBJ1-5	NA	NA	TGTGCCTGGAGTCAGGGGTTTGGCAATCAGCCCCAGCATTTT	CAWSQGFGNQPQHF
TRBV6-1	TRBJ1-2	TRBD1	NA	TGTGCCAGCGGAAGGTGGACAGGGGATGACTATGGCTACACCTTC	CASGRWTGDDYGYTF
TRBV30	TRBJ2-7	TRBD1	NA	TGTGCCTGGAGTGTAGGAGGACAGGGGGCTCCGAGCTCCTACGAGCAGTACTTC	CAWSVGGQGAPSSYEQYF
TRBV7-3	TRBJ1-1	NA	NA	TGTGCCAGCAGTCTAGTAATGAACACTGAAGCTTTCTTT	CASSLVMNTEAFF
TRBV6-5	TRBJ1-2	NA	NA	TGTGCCAGCAGTTACCTTGGGGGTGAGGGCTACACCTTC	CASSYLGGEGYTF
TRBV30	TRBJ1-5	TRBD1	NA	TGTGCCTGGAGCCACGGGGGACAGGGCAATCAGCCCCAGCATTTT	CAWSHGGQGNQPQHF
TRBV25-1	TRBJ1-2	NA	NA	TGTGCCAGCAGTGGGCCGTTTTTACACTATGGCTACACCTTC	CASSGPFLHYGYTF
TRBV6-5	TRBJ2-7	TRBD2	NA	TGTGCCGCGGGGATAGCGGGCCAGCAGTACTTC	CAAGIAGQQYF
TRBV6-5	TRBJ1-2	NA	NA	TGTGCCAGCAGTGGGGTGGCAGGGGCCCTCTATGGCTACACCTTC	CASSGVAGALYGYTF
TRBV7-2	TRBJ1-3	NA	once	TGTGCCAGCAGCTTAGTGAGTGGGATCAGCTCTGGAAACACCATATATTTT	CASSLVSGISSGNTIYF
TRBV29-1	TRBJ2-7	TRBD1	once	TGCAGCGGTGGCCGGACAGGGAGCTCCTACGAGCAGTACTTC	CSGGRTGSSYEQYF
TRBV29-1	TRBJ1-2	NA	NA	TGCAGCGCCGGGGGGGACTATGGCTACACCTTC	CSAGGDYGYTF
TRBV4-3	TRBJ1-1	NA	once	TGCGCCAGCAGCCTGGGACTTATGAACACTGAAGCTTTCTTT	CASSLGLMNTEAFF
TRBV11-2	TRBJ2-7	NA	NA	TGTGCCAGCAGCTTCAAGATCTCCTACGAGCAGTACTTC	CASSFKISYEQYF
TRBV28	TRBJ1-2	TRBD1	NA	TGTGCCAGCACCTCCTTTGACAGGGGGCGACAGTATGGCTACACCTTC	CASTSFDRGRQYGYTF
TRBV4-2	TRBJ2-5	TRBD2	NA	TGTGCCAGCAGCCAAACTTTATCTAGCGGGATAAACCAAGAGACCCAGTACTTC	CASSQTLSSGINQETQYF
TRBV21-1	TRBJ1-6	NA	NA	TGTGCCAGCAGCCGGGGAGGGCGACAGTGTCGAATTTCACCCCTCCACTTT	CASSRGGRQCRISPLHF
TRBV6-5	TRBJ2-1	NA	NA	TGTGCCAGCACCCGGACCGCCAACAATGAGCAGTTCTTC	CASTRTANNEQFF
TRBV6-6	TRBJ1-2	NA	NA	TGTGCCAGTACACAGGGACCCGGGGGCTACACCTTC	CASTQGPGGYTF
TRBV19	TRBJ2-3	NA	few	TGTGCCAGTAGTCGCCGCCTACGCGATACGCAGTATTTT	CASSRRLRDTQYF
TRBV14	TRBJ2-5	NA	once	TGTGCCAGCAGCCAGGGCCCCCGGGGCGGAAGGGAGACCCAGTACTTC	CASSQGPRGGRETQYF
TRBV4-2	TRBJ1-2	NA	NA	TGTGCCAGCAGCCAAGTCGCGGCAGGGAGGAACTATGGCTACACCTTC	CASSQVAAGRNYGYTF
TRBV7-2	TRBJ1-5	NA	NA	TGTGCCAGCAGCTTAGCTGGGTTAGGCAATCAGCCCCAGCATTTT	CASSLAGLGNQPQHF
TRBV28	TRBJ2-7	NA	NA	TGTGCCAGCAGTTTAGGGGGGGCCGCCTACGAGCAGTACTTC	CASSLGGAAYEQYF
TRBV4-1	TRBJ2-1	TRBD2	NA	TGCGCCAGCAGCCAAGATCTCTCTAGCGGGGGTTACAATGAGCAGTTCTTC	CASSQDLSSGGYNEQFF